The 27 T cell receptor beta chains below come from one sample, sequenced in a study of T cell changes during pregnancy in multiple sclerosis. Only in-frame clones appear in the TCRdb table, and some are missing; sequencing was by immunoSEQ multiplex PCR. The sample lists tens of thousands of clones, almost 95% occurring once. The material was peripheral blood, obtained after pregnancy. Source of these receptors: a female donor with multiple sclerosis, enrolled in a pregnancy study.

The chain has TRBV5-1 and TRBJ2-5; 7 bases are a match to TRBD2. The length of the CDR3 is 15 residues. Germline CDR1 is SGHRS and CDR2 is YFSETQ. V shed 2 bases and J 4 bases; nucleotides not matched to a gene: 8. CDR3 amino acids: CASSFAGEGTETQYF. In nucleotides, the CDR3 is TGCGCCAGCAGCTTCGCGGGAGAGGGGACAGAGACCCAGTACTTC.

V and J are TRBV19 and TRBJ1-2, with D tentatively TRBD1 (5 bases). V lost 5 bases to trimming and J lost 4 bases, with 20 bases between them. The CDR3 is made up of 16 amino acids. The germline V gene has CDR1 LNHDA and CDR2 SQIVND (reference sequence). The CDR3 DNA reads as TGTGCCAGTAGTTATCCCCAGGCGCAAGGGGTCTATGGCTACACCTTC. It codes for CASSYPQAQGVYGYTF.

The CDR3 sequence is CSVASQVGSEAFF. The CDR3 DNA reads TGCAGCGTGGCTTCCCAGGTTGGGTCTGAAGCTTTCTTT. J is TRBJ1-1 and V is TRBV29-1, with D uncertain. This CDR3 has 13 amino acids. The germline gives CDR1 SQVTM, CDR2 ANQGSEA. V lost 6 bases and J lost 6, with 17 bases in between.

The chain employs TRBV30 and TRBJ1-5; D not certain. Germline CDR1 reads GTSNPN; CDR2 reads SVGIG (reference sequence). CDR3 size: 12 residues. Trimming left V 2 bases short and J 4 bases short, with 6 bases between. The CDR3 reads CAWSTGNQPQHF. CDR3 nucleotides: TGTGCCTGGAGTACGGGGAATCAGCCCCAGCATTTT.

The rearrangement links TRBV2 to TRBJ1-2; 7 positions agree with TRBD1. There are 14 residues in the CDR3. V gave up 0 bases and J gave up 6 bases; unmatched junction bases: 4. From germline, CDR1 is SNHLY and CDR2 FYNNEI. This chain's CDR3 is CASSEAWQGDGYTF. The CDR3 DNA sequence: TGTGCCAGCAGTGAAGCGTGGCAGGGGGATGGCTACACCTTC.

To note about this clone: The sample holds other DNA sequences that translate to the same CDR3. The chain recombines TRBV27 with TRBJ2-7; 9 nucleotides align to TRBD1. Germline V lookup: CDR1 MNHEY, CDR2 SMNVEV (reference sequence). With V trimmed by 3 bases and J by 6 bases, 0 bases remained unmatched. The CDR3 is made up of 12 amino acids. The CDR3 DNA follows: TGTGCCAGCAGTTTGACAGGGGGCGAGCAGTACTTC. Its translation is CASSLTGGEQYF.

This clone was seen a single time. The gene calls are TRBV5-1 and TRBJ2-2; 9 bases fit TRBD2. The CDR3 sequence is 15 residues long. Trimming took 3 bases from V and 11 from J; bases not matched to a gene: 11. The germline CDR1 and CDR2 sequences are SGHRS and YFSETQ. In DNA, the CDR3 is TGCGCCAGCAGCTCCCTAACCCAACTAGCGGGCGAGCTGTTTTTT. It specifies CASSSLTQLAGELFF.

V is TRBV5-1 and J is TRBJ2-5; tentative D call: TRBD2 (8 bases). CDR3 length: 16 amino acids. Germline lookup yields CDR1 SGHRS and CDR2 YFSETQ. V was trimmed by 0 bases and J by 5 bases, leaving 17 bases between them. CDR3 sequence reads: CASSLAGRVQGETQYF. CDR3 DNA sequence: TGCGCCAGCAGCTTGGCCGGGAGGGTACAGGGGGAGACCCAGTACTTC.

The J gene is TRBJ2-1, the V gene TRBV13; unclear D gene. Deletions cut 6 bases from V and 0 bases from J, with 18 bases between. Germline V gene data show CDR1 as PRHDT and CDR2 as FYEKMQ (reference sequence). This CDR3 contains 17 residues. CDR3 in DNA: TGTGCCAGCAGGGGTACGGGTCCTTTTAGCTCCTACAATGAGCAGTTCTTC. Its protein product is CASRGTGPFSSYNEQFF.

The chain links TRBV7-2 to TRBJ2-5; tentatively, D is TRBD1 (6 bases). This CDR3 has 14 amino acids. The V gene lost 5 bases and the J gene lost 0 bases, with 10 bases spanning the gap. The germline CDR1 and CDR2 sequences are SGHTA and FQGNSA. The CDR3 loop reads CASSLGQYQETQYF. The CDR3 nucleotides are TGTGCCAGCAGCCTCGGACAGTACCAAGAGACCCAGTACTTC.

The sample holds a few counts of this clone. In DNA form, the CDR3 reads TGTGCCTGGAGTGTTGACAGGACTAAACTGTTTTTT. Translation gives CAWSVDRTKLFF. The chain uses TRBV30 and TRBJ1-4; tentative D call: TRBD1 (6 bases). Germline-derived CDR1 and CDR2 are GTSNPN and SVGIG (reference sequence). The CDR3 spans 12 residues. Trimming took 0 bases from V and 11 from J, leaving 10 bases between them. Looking up the rest from reference TRBV30 and TRBJ1-4 gives the full variable domain: SQTIHQWPATLVQPVGSPLSLECTVEGTSNPNLYWYRQAAGRGLQLLFYSVGIGQISSEVPQNLSASRPQDRQFILSSKKLLLSDSGFYLCAWSVDRTKLFFGSGTQLSVL.

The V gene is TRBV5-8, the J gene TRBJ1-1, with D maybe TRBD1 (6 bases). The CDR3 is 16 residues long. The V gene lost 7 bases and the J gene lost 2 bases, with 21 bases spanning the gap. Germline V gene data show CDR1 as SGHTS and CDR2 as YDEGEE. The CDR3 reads CASYPVYGGLNTEAFF. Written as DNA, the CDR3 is TGTGCCAGCTATCCCGTCTACGGGGGGCTTAACACTGAAGCTTTCTTT.

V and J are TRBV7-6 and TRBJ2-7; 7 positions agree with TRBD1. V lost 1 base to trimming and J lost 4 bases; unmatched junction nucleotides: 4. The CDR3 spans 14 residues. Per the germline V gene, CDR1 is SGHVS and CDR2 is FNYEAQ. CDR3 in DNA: TGTGCCAGCAGCTTAGGTCAGGGGGAGTACGAGCAGTACTTC. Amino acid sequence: CASSLGQGEYEQYF.

CDR3 coding DNA: TGTGCCAGCAGCTTTGGGGGGGTTTCCAGCTCTCCTAACGAGCAGTACTTC. This gives the protein CASSFGGVSSSPNEQYF. V gene TRBV7-6 combines with J gene TRBJ2-7, with 7 bases fitting TRBD2. Germline V CDR1 and CDR2: SGHVS, FNYEAQ. V gave up 3 bases and J gave up 5 bases; unmatched junction bases: 16. The CDR3 has 17 residues. The variable domain in full, with the rest retrieved from reference TRBV7-6 and TRBJ2-7, is GAGVSQSPRYKVTKRGQDVALRCDPISGHVSLYWYRQALGQGPEFLTYFNYEAQQDKSGLPNDRFSAERPEGSISTLTIQRTEQRDSAMYRCASSFGGVSSSPNEQYFGPGTRLTVT.

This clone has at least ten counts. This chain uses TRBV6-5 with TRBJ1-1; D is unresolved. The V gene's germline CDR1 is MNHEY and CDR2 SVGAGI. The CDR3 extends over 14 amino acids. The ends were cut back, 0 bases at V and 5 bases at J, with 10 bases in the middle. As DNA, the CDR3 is TGTGCCAGCAGTTACTCGAGCGTGGGTACTGAAGCTTTCTTT. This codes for CASSYSSVGTEAFF.

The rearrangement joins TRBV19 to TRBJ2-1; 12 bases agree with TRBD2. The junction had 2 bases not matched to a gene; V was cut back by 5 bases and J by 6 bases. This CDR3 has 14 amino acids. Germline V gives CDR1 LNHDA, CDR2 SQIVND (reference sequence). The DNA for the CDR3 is TGTGCCAGTAGTTCTAGCGGGGGGGCCAATGAGCAGTTCTTC. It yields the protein CASSSSGGANEQFF.

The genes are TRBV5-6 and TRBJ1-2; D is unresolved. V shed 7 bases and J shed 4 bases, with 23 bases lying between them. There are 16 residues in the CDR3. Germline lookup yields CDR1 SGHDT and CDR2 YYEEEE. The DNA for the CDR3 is TGTGCCAGCGGGGTATTTGACGGGAGCGAGGGCTATGGCTACACCTTC. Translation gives CASGVFDGSEGYGYTF.

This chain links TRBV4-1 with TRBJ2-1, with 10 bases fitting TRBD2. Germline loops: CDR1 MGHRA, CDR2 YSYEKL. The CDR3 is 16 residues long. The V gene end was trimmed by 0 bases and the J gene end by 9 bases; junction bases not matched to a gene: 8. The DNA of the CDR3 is TGCGCCAGCAGCCAAGAGGGCCTAGCGGGAGCAGCTGAGCAGTTCTTC. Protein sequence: CASSQEGLAGAAEQFF.

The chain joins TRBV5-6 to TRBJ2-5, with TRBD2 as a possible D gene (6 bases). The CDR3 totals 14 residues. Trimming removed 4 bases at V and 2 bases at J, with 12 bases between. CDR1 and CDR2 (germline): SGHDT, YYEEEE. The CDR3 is CASSPLATQETQYF. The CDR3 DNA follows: TGTGCCAGCAGCCCCCTAGCGACTCAAGAGACCCAGTACTTC.

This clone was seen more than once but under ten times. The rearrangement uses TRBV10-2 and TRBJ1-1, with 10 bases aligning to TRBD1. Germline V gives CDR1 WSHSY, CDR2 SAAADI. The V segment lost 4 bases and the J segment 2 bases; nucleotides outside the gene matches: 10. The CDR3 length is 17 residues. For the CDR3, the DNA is TGCGCCAGCAGTGCGCCCCGGGACAGGGGAAAAAACACTGAAGCTTTCTTT. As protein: CASSAPRDRGKNTEAFF.

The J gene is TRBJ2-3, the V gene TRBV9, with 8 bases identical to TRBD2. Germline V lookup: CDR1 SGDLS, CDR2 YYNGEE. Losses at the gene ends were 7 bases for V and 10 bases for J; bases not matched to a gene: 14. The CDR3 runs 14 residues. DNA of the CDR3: TGTGCCAGCGCCGCCGGGACTAGAAATGTGGCGCAGTATTTT. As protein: CASAAGTRNVAQYF.

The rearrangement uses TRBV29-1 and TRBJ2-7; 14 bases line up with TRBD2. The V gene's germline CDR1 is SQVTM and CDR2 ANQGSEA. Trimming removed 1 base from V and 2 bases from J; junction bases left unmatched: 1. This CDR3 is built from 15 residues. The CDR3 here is CSVEGTSGRPYEQYF. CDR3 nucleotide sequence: TGCAGCGTTGAAGGGACTAGCGGGAGGCCCTACGAGCAGTACTTC.

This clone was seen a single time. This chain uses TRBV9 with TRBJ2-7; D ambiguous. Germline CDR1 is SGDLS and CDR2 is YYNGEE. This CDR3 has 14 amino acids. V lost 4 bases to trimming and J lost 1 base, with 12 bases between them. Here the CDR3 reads CASSPSLPSYEQYF. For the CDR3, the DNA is TGTGCCAGCAGCCCTAGTTTGCCGTCCTACGAGCAGTACTTC.

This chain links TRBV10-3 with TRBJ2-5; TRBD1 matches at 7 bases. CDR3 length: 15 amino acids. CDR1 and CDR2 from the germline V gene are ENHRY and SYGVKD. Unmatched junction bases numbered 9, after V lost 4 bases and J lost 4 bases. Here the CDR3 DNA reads TGTGCCATCAGTGCGGACAGGCAATATGCAGAGACCCAGTACTTC. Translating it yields CAISADRQYAETQYF.

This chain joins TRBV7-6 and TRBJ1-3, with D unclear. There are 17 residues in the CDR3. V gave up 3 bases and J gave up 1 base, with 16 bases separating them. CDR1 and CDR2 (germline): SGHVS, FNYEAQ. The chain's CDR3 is CASSFSKRASSGNTIYF. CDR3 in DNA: TGTGCCAGCAGCTTTAGTAAGCGGGCTAGTTCTGGAAACACCATATATTTT.

The CDR3 region has the DNA TGTGCCAGTAAGACTAGCGGGCCAGCTGGTACCACAGATACGCAGTATTTT. Its translation is CASKTSGPAGTTDTQYF. The V gene is TRBV19, the J gene TRBJ2-3, with TRBD2 identical over 10 bases. This CDR3 is built from 17 residues. Trimming at V came to 7 bases and at J to 2 bases, leaving 12 bases not matched to a gene. The germline CDR1 and CDR2 sequences are LNHDA and SQIVND (reference sequence).

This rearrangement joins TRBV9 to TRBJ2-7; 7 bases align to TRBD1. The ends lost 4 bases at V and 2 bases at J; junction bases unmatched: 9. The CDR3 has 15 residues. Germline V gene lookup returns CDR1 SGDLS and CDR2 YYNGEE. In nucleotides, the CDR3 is TGTGCCAGCAGCACGGACGAGGGGGCGACCTACGAGCAGTACTTC. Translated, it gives CASSTDEGATYEQYF. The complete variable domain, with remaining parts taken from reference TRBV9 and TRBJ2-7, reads DSGVTQTPKHLITATGQRVTLRCSPRSGDLSVYWYQQSLDQGLQFLIQYYNGEERAKGNILERFSAQQFPDLHSELNLSSLELGDSALYFCASSTDEGATYEQYFGPGTRLTVT.